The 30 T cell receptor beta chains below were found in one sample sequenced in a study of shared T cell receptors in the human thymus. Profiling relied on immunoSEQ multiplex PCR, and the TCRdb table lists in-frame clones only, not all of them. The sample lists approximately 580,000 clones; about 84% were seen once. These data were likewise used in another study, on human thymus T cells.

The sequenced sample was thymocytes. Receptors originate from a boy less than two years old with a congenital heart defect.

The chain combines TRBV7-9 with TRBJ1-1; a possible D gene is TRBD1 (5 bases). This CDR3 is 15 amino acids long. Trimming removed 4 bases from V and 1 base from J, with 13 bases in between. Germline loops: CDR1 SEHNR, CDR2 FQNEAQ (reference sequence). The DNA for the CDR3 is TGTGCCAGCAGCTCGGGGGAATCACGGAACACTGAAGCTTTCTTT. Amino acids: CASSSGESRNTEAFF.

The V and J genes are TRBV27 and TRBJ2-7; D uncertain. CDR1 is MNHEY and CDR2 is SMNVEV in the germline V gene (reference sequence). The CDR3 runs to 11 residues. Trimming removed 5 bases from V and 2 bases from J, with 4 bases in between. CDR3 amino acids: CASSVTYEQYF. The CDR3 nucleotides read TGTGCCAGCAGTGTTACCTACGAGCAGTACTTC.

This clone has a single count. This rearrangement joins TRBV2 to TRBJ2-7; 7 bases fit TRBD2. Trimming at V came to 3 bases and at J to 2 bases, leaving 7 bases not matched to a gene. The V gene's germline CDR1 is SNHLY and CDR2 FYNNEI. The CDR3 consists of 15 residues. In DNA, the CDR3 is TGTGCCAGCAGTGAGGGCGGGAGAGGCGCCTACGAGCAGTACTTC. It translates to CASSEGGRGAYEQYF. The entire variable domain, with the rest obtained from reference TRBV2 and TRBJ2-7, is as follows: EPEVTQTPSHQVTQMGQEVILRCVPISNHLYFYWYRQILGQKVEFLVSFYNNEISEKSEIFDDQFSVERPDGSNFTLKIRSTKLEDSAMYFCASSEGGRGAYEQYFGPGTRLTVT.

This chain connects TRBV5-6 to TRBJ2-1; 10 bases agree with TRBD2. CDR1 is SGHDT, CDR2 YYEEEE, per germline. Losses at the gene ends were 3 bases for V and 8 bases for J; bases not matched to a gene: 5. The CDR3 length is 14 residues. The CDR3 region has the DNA TGTGCCAGCAGCTCCGGGACTAGCGTAGATGAGCAGTTCTTC. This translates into CASSSGTSVDEQFF. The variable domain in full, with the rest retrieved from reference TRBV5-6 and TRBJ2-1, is DAGVTQSPTHLIKTRGQQVTLRCSPKSGHDTVSWYQQALGQGPQFIFQYYEEEERQRGNFPDRFSGHQFPNYSSELNVNALLLGDSALYLCASSSGTSVDEQFFGPGTRLTVL.

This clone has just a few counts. The DNA for the CDR3 is TGCAGCGTTGTGGGGACTAGCGGGAGTTGGGCCCCTTCCTACGAGCAGTACTTC. This codes for CSVVGTSGSWAPSYEQYF. The J gene is TRBJ2-7, the V gene TRBV29-1, with 14 bases fitting TRBD2. The V segment lost 4 bases and the J segment 1 base; nucleotides outside the gene matches: 12. This CDR3 contains 18 residues. Germline CDR1 SQVTM, CDR2 ANQGSEA.

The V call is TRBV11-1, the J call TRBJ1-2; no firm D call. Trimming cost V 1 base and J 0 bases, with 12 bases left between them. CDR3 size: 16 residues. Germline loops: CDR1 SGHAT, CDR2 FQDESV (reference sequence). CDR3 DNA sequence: TGTGCCAGCAGCTTAGGTGGAGGCAGTGCTAACTATGGCTACACCTTC. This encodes CASSLGGGSANYGYTF.

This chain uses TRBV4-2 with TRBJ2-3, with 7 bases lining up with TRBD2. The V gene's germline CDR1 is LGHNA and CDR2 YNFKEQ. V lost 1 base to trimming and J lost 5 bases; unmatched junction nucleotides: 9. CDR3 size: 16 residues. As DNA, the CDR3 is TGTGCCAGCAGCCAAGTTCTCGGGGGGTCGGGAGATACGCAGTATTTT. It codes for CASSQVLGGSGDTQYF.

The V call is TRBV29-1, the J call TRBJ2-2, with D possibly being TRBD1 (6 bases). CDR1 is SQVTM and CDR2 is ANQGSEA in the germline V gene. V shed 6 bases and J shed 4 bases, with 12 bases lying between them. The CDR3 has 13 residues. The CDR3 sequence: CSVRTGITGELFF. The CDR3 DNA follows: TGCAGCGTACGCACAGGGATCACCGGGGAGCTGTTTTTT.

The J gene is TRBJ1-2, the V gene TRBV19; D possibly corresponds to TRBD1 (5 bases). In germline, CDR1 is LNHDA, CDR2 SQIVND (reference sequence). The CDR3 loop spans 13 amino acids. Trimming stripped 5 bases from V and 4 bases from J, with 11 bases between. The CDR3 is CASSPLDTYGYTF. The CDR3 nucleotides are TGTGCCAGTAGTCCACTGGACACCTATGGCTACACCTTC.

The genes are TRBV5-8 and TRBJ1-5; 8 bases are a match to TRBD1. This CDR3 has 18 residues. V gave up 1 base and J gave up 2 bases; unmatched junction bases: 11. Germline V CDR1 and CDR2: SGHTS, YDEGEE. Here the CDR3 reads CASSLQARGLRGNQPQHF. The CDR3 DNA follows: TGTGCCAGCAGCTTGCAAGCCAGGGGGCTACGGGGCAATCAGCCCCAGCATTTT. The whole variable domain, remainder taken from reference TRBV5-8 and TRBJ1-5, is EAGVTQSPTHLIKTRGQQATLRCSPISGHTSVYWYQQALGLGLQFLLWYDEGEERNRGNFPPRFSGRQFPNYSSELNVNALELEDSALYLCASSLQARGLRGNQPQHFGDGTRLSIL.

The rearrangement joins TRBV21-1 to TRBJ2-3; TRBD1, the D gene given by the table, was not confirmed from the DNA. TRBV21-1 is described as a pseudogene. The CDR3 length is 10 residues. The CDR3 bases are TGTGCCAGCAGCACCAGGGAGCAGTATTTT. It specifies CASSTREQYF.

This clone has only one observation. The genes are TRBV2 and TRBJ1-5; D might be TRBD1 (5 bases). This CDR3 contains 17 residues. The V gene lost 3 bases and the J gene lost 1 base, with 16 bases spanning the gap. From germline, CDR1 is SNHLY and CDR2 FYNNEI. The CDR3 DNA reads TGTGCCAGCAGTGAGGTCCCGGCCAGGGTGAGCAATCAGCCCCAGCATTTT. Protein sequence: CASSEVPARVSNQPQHF.

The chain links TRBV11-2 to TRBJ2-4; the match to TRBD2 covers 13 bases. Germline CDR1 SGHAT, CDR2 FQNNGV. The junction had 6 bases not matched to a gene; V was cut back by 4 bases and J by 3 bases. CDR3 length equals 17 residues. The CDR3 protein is CASSYGTSGNGKNIQYF. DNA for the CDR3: TGTGCCAGCAGCTACGGGACTAGCGGGAACGGCAAAAACATTCAGTACTTC.

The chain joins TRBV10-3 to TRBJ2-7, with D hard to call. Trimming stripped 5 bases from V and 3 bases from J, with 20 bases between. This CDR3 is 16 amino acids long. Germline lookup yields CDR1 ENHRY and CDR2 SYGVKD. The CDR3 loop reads CAISSDPAALLYEQYF. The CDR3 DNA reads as TGTGCCATCAGTTCTGATCCGGCGGCCCTCCTCTACGAGCAGTACTTC.

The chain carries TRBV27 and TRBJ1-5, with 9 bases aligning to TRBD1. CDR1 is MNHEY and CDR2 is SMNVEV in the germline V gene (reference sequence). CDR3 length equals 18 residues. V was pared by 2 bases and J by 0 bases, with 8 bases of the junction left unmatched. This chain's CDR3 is CASSLTGTGNHSNQPQHF. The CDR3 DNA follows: TGTGCCAGCAGTTTAACCGGGACAGGGAACCATAGCAATCAGCCCCAGCATTTT.

The CDR3 loop reads CASSEAITGTGNQPQHF. CDR3 in DNA: TGTGCCAGCAGTGAAGCGATTACCGGGACAGGGAATCAGCCCCAGCATTTT. This chain links TRBV6-1 with TRBJ1-5, with TRBD1 matching over 9 bases. Germline V lookup: CDR1 MNHNS, CDR2 SASEGT. The CDR3 contains 17 residues. V dropped 0 bases and J dropped 4; count of bases not matched to a gene: 7.

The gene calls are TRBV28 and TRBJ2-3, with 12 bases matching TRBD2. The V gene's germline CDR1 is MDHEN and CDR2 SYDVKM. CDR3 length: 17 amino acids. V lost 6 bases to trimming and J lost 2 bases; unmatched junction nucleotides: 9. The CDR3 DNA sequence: TGTGCCAGCAGCCCTCTTCGGACTAGCGGGATCACAGATACGCAGTATTTT. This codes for CASSPLRTSGITDTQYF.

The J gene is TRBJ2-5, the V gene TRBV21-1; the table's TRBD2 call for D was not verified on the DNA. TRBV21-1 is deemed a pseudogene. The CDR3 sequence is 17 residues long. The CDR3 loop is CASSKVLAGVGRETQYF. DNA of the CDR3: TGTGCCAGCAGCAAAGTCCTAGCGGGAGTAGGGCGAGAGACCCAGTACTTC.

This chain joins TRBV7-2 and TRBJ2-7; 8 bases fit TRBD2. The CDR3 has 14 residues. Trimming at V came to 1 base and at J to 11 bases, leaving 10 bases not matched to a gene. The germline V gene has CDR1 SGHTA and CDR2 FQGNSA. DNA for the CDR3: TGTGCCAGCAGCTTAGATCGCGGGAGGCCACCGGAGTACTTC. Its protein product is CASSLDRGRPPEYF.

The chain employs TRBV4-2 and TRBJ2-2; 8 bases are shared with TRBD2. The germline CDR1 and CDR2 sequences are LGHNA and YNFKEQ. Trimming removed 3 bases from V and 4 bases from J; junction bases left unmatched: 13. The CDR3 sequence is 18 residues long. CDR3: CASSHSKTSERITGELFF. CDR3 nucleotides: TGTGCCAGCAGCCATTCCAAGACTAGCGAGCGAATCACCGGGGAGCTGTTTTTT.

CDR3 in amino acids: CSVEGGPGQDYEQYF. The DNA for the CDR3 is TGCAGCGTTGAAGGGGGGCCCGGACAGGACTACGAGCAGTACTTC. The rearrangement joins TRBV29-1 to TRBJ2-7, with TRBD1 matching 7 bases. The CDR3 has 15 residues. The trim removed 1 base at V and 3 bases at J, leaving 9 bases unmatched. CDR1 is SQVTM and CDR2 is ANQGSEA in the germline V gene.

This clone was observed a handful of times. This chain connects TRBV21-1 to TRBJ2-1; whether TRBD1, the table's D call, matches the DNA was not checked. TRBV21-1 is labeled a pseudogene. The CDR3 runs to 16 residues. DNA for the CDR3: TGTGCCAGCAGCAAAGGGGACAGGGTCACGGCTTGGGAGCAGTTCTTC. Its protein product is CASSKGDRVTAWEQFF.

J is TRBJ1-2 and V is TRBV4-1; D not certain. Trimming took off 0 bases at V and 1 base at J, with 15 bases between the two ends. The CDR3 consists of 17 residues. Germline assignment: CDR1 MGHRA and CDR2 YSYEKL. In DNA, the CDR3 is TGCGCCAGCAGCCAAGATGCTGGGCAATATTTTAACTATGGCTACACCTTC. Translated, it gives CASSQDAGQYFNYGYTF.

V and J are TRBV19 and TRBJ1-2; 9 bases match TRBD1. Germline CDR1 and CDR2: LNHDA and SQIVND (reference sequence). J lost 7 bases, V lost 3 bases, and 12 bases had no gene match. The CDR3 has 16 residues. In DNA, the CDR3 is TGTGCCAGTAGTATGGCTTGTCGGGACAGGGAGTGTGGCTACACCTTC. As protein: CASSMACRDRECGYTF.

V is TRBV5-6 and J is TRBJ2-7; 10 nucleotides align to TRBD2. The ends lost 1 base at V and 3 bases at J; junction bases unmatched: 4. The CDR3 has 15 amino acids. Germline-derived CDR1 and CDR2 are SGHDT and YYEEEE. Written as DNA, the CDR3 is TGTGCCAGCAGCTTGACGTCTAGCGGGAGCTACGAGCAGTACTTC. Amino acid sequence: CASSLTSSGSYEQYF.

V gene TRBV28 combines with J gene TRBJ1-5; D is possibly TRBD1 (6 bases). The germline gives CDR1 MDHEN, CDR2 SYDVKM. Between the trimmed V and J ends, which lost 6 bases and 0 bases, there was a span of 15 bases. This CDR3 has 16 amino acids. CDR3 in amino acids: CASRLGHLYSNQPQHF. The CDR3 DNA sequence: TGTGCCAGCAGGCTGGGACACCTCTATAGCAATCAGCCCCAGCATTTT.

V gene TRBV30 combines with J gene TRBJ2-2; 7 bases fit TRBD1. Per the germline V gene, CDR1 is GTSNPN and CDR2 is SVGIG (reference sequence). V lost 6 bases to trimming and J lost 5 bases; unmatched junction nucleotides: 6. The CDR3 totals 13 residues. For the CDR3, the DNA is TGTGCCTGCTGGGAGACAGGGACCGGGGAGCTGTTTTTT. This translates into CACWETGTGELFF. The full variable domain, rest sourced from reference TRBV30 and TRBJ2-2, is SQTIHQWPATLVQPVGSPLSLECTVEGTSNPNLYWYRQAAGRGLQLLFYSVGIGQISSEVPQNLSASRPQDRQFILSSKKLLLSDSGFYLCACWETGTGELFFGEGSRLTVL.

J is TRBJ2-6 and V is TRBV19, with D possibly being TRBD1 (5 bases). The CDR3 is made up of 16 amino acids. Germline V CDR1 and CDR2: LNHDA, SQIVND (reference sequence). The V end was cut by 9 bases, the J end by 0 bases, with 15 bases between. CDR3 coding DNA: TGTGCCAGCAGACTCCTAGGGGACTCTGGGGCCAACGTCCTGACTTTC. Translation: CASRLLGDSGANVLTF.

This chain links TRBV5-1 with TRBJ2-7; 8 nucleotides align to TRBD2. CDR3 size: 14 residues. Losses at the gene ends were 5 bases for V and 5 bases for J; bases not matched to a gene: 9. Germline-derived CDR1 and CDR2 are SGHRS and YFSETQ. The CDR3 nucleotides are TGCGCCAGCAGGTCCGCGCCGACTAGCGACGAGCAGTACTTC. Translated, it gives CASRSAPTSDEQYF.

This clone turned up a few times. This chain's CDR3 is CASSHATSTEFEQYF. For the CDR3, the DNA is TGTGCCAGCAGCCATGCAACGTCCACCGAGTTTGAGCAGTACTTC. This rearrangement joins TRBV5-6 to TRBJ2-7; D unclear. V lost 4 bases, J lost 7 bases, and 21 bases lay in between. Germline CDR1 and CDR2: SGHDT and YYEEEE. This CDR3 contains 15 residues.